The 25 T cell receptor delta chains given below trace back to one sample, sequenced in a study of Vδ1+ human thymocytes. Overall study results and limits: Thymic TRG and TRD repertoires appeared highly polyclonal, with Gaussian CDR3 length distributions.

Extracted RNA was reverse transcribed into cDNA. Multiplex PCR used pooled V-gene forward primers and a constant-region reverse primer to amplify CDR3s. TCRdb re-called clones from the multiplex PCR reads via CATT. The sample holds more than 50,000 delta-chain clones; more than 12% are singletons and the top ten take about 0.4%. Their antigens are not known. Sequencing was done on a sample of Vdelta1+ gamma-delta thymocytes from the thymus. Subset: FACS-sorted CD3+ TCRalphabeta- TCRVdelta1+ TCRVdelta2- thymocytes. The origin of the receptors is a girl under three years old who had congenital heart surgery.

This clone was detected a few times. J is TRDJ1 and V is TRDV1, with 7 positions matching TRDD3. Germline V gives CDR1 TSWWSYY, CDR2 QGS. With 0 bases clipped from V and 0 bases from J, the junction kept 19 bases outside the gene matches. There are 21 residues in the CDR3. This CDR3 reads CALGELRPIPGGYYYTDKLIF. In DNA, the CDR3 is TGTGCTCTTGGGGAACTAAGGCCGATTCCTGGGGGTTATTATTACACCGATAAACTCATCTTT.

The chain recombines TRDV1 with TRDJ1, with TRDD3 matching over 13 bases. The length of the CDR3 is 26 residues. Germline V CDR1 and CDR2: TSWWSYY, QGS. Trimming at V came to 0 bases and at J to 0 bases, leaving 28 bases not matched to a gene. The CDR3 region is CALGELVSLLQVSLGDTSPYTDKLIF. CDR3 coding DNA: TGTGCTCTTGGGGAACTAGTTTCTTTACTCCAGGTCTCACTGGGGGATACGAGTCCTTACACCGATAAACTCATCTTT.

The sample holds a few counts of this clone. J is TRDJ1 and V is TRDV1; 7 nucleotides line up with TRDD3. The germline gives CDR1 TSWWSYY, CDR2 QGS. The V and J ends lost 0 bases and 0 bases, in that order; junction bases with no gene match: 13. The CDR3 is 19 residues long. The CDR3 DNA reads TGTGCTCTTGGGGAACTTCCCAAATTTGGGGGACGGAACACCGATAAACTCATCTTT. It is translated as CALGELPKFGGRNTDKLIF.

The V and J genes are TRDV1 and TRDJ1, with 7 bases identical to TRDD2. CDR3 length: 18 amino acids. Germline values: CDR1 TSWWSYY, CDR2 QGS. V lost 5 bases, J lost 0 bases, and 15 bases stayed unmatched. The CDR3, as DNA: TGTGCTCTTGGGAGTTTTCCTACCTCGGGGACGTACACCGATAAACTCATCTTT. It translates to CALGSFPTSGTYTDKLIF.

This clone was seen a handful of times. J is TRDJ1 and V is TRDV1; TRDD3 matches at 9 bases. The CDR3 spans 21 residues. V lost 3 bases and J lost 0; bases outside the gene matches: 20. The V gene's germline CDR1 is TSWWSYY and CDR2 QGS. The chain's CDR3 is CALGDHYSIGGYPGYTDKLIF. CDR3 coding DNA: TGTGCTCTTGGGGACCATTACTCTATTGGGGGATATCCCGGATACACCGATAAACTCATCTTT.

This clone was picked up a small number of times. This chain joins TRDV1 and TRDJ1; the match to TRDD3 covers 11 bases. CDR3 size: 21 residues. V gave up 3 bases and J gave up 0 bases; unmatched junction bases: 18. In germline, CDR1 is TSWWSYY, CDR2 QGS. Here the CDR3 DNA reads TGTGCTCTTGGGGATGATCCAGTGGGGGATACGACGTGTCCATACACCGATAAACTCATCTTT. This encodes CALGDDPVGDTTCPYTDKLIF.

Only a few counts were recorded for this clone. This chain links TRDV1 with TRDJ1; TRDD3 agrees at 11 bases. V shed 3 bases, J shed 3 bases, and the junction held 21 bases outside the gene matches. Germline-derived CDR1 and CDR2 are TSWWSYY and QGS. The CDR3 totals 21 residues. The CDR3 is CALGDNPTSYLGDTLPDKLIF. The CDR3 coding sequence is TGTGCTCTTGGGGACAACCCGACTTCCTATCTGGGGGATACTCTCCCCGATAAACTCATCTTT.

This clone appeared a few times. The chain uses TRDV1 and TRDJ1; D is unresolved. Germline V gives CDR1 TSWWSYY, CDR2 QGS. V lost 1 base and J 2 bases, leaving 20 bases between the germline ends. CDR3 size: 18 residues. The CDR3 nucleotides are TGTGCTCTTGGGGAACATGCTCCGGGAGGGCTTTGTACCGATAAACTCATCTTT. Its protein product is CALGEHAPGGLCTDKLIF.

This clone was recorded a few times. V is TRDV1 and J is TRDJ1; TRDD3 matches 12 bases. V lost 0 bases and J lost 0; bases outside the gene matches: 11. Germline CDR1 reads TSWWSYY; CDR2 reads QGS. This CDR3 contains 20 residues. The CDR3 loop reads CALGELGKGLGDTYTDKLIF. The CDR3 coding sequence is TGTGCTCTTGGGGAACTAGGAAAGGGACTGGGGGATACTTACACCGATAAACTCATCTTT.

This sequence joins TRDV1 and TRDJ1; the match to TRDD3 covers 11 bases. V shed 4 bases, J shed 2 bases, and the junction held 24 bases outside the gene matches. Germline V gives CDR1 TSWWSYY, CDR2 QGS. The CDR3 runs to 22 residues. CDR3 protein: CALGGSPGTLLGDRTGTDKLIF. The CDR3 coding sequence is TGTGCTCTTGGGGGGTCCCCGGGGACCTTACTGGGGGATAGAACTGGAACCGATAAACTCATCTTT.

J is TRDJ1 and V is TRDV1, with unresolved D. V lost 1 base, J lost 2 bases, and 26 bases lay in between. The germline CDR1 and CDR2 sequences are TSWWSYY and QGS. The CDR3 is 20 amino acids. CDR3 nucleotide sequence: TGTGCTCTTGGGGAACGAGGTACCTTGGGTCCCGACTGCGGAACCGATAAACTCATCTTT. Protein sequence: CALGERGTLGPDCGTDKLIF.

The chain combines TRDV1 with TRDJ1; 9 bases map to TRDD2. Trimming cost V 3 bases and J 8 bases; bases outside gene matches: 25. This CDR3 contains 20 residues. Germline CDR1 reads TSWWSYY; CDR2 reads QGS. The CDR3 DNA reads TGTGCTCTTGGGGAGATTCCTTCCTACGGTCCCAAACGGAGTGGGGAGAAACTCATCTTT. Protein: CALGEIPSYGPKRSGEKLIF.

A few counts support this clone. The DNA is omitted, as the CDR3 cannot be located on it reliably, and the CDR3 follows TCRdb's listing. The chain recombines TRAV29/DV5 with TRDJ1; TRDD3 was called by the table and not checked on the DNA. The V gene's germline CDR1 is NSMFDY and CDR2 ISSIKDK. The CDR3 spans 26 residues, counting both ends. CDR3: CSVLLCSKGVEGLYKTGGCCTDKLIF.

With respect to this clone: The junction shows a germline mismatch at one end, possibly a read error. V is TRDV1 and J is TRDJ1; TRDD3 matches at 13 bases. The CDR3 runs 27 residues. From germline, CDR1 is TSWWSYY and CDR2 QGS. CDR3 sequence (DNA): TGTGCTCTTGGGGAAGCGTTATTATCTTCCTACCATGACTGGGGGATACGCATAACCAAGTACACCGATAAGCTCATCTTT. Its translation is CALGEALLSSYHDWGIRITKYTDKLIF.

The chain carries TRDV1 and TRDJ1, with 9 bases that match TRDD3. Germline trimming cut 1 base from V and 3 bases from J; bases unmatched to any gene: 12. Germline V lookup: CDR1 TSWWSYY, CDR2 QGS. CDR3 length equals 18 residues. In DNA, the CDR3 is TGTGCTCTTGGGGAACCCCCCACCTGGCCTGGGGGATCCGATAAACTCATCTTT. Its translation: CALGEPPTWPGGSDKLIF.

The V gene is TRDV1, the J gene TRDJ1; possible D gene TRDD3, 7 bases. Germline-derived CDR1 and CDR2 are TSWWSYY and QGS. The CDR3 runs to 21 residues. V lost 4 bases, J lost 0 bases, and 30 bases lay in between. CDR3 in DNA: TGTGCTCTTGGGGCTTCTCCTACTCGCGGGGGATCAAGCTCGTACACCGATAAACTCATCTTT. Its protein is CALGASPTRGGSSSYTDKLIF.

The rearrangement uses TRDV1 and TRDJ1, with TRDD3 matching 7 bases. Germline V gene sequence: CDR1 TSWWSYY, CDR2 QGS. The CDR3 sequence is 19 residues long. V was pared by 4 bases and J by 4 bases, with 21 bases of the junction left unmatched. CDR3 bases: TGTGCTCTTGGGGGACCCCGGGGATCCGGGGGATCGGGCGGCGATAAACTCATCTTT. Translating gives CALGGPRGSGGSGGDKLIF.

About this clone: One junction end does not reproduce the germline sequence, and a read error may be involved. This chain joins TRDV1 and TRDJ1; D ambiguous. CDR1 is TSWWSYY and CDR2 is QGS in the germline V gene. CDR3 length equals 18 residues. CDR3 in DNA: TGTGCTCTTGGGGTTTACTTCAGTCCCGTGTTATACACCGACAAACTCATCTTT. Translating it yields CALGVYFSPVLYTDKLIF.

The chain recombines TRDV1 with TRDJ1; 10 bases map to TRDD3. This CDR3 is 20 amino acids long. Germline CDR1 is TSWWSYY and CDR2 is QGS. The V gene end was trimmed by 1 base and the J gene end by 4 bases; junction bases not matched to a gene: 18. Here the CDR3 reads CALGEPYWGIHRATRDKLIF. The CDR3 nucleotides are TGTGCTCTTGGGGAACCCTACTGGGGGATCCATCGCGCCACTCGCGATAAACTCATCTTT.

This chain links TRDV1 with TRDJ1, with TRDD2 matching over 9 bases. The CDR3 is 20 amino acids. V lost 2 bases to trimming and J lost 3 bases; unmatched junction nucleotides: 19. Germline-derived CDR1 and CDR2 are TSWWSYY and QGS. CDR3: CALGESLPTTGLFCADKLIF. The CDR3 DNA reads TGTGCTCTTGGGGAATCCCTTCCTACAACGGGATTGTTTTGTGCCGATAAACTCATCTTT.

This sequence joins TRDV1 and TRDJ1; 9 nucleotides align to TRDD2. The V gene's germline CDR1 is TSWWSYY and CDR2 QGS. This CDR3 spans 20 amino acids. The V segment lost 3 bases and the J segment 0 bases; nucleotides outside the gene matches: 17. The CDR3 nucleotides read TGTGCTCTTGGGGATCCTTCCTACCTAGACGCCGCCTCTTACACCGATAAACTCATCTTT. The encoded protein is CALGDPSYLDAASYTDKLIF.

V is TRDV2 and J is TRDJ1, with 7 positions matching TRDD3. J lost 0 bases, V lost 4 bases, and 4 bases had no gene match. There are 14 residues in the CDR3. CDR1 and CDR2 (germline): GEAIGNYY, EKD. The CDR3 here is CACETGGYTDKLIF. The CDR3 DNA reads TGTGCCTGTGAGACCGGGGGATACACCGATAAACTCATCTTT.

V is TRDV1 and J is TRDJ1; 9 nucleotides line up with TRDD3. This CDR3 comprises 19 residues. Germline V gene sequence: CDR1 TSWWSYY, CDR2 QGS. Germline trimming cut 0 bases from V and 0 bases from J; bases unmatched to any gene: 11. The CDR3 DNA reads TGTGCTCTTGGGGAACTAGATCCTTTACTGGGGGAATACACCGATAAACTCATCTTT. It codes for CALGELDPLLGEYTDKLIF.

The rearrangement links TRDV1 to TRDJ1, with a tentative D call TRDD3 (6 bases). Germline CDR1 TSWWSYY, CDR2 QGS. The CDR3 has 19 amino acids. V shed 5 bases and J shed 4 bases, with 29 bases lying between them. The CDR3: CALGTISLPLNRGFDKLIF. CDR3 sequence (DNA): TGTGCTCTTGGGACCATCTCCCTCCCTTTGAATAGGGGATTCGATAAACTCATCTTT.

This chain connects TRDV2 to TRDJ1; TRDD3 matches 10 bases. Trimming took 0 bases from V and 3 from J; bases not matched to a gene: 24. The CDR3 runs 22 residues. CDR1 and CDR2 from the germline V gene are GEAIGNYY and EKD. The CDR3 sequence is CACDTPWGWGIHRTPRSDKLIF. CDR3 bases: TGTGCCTGTGACACCCCTTGGGGGTGGGGGATACATCGAACCCCGCGGTCCGATAAACTCATCTTT.